Below, one TCR beta chain is given with its context. Antigen: not known. The data belong to a study of cytomegalovirus exposure and HLA in healthy donors. Study-level points and caveats: Cytomegalovirus association was listed for under 200 TCR beta chains.

TCRdb's table, derived via immunoSEQ multiplex PCR, lists solely in-frame clones and lacks some. This sample carries 150,000 or so clones, around 84% of them seen once, and the ten largest clones take over 2%. Donors came from a validation cohort of 95 to 150 subjects, distinct from the first 666-subject cohort. CDR1 is SGHTA, CDR2 FQGNSA, per germline. Trimming at V came to 0 bases and at J to 4 bases, leaving 7 bases not matched to a gene. The length of the CDR3 is 17 residues. The TCR originated in a human donor in good health. The chain carries TRBV7-2 and TRBJ1-4; 8 positions agree with TRBD1. The sample taken for sequencing was PBMCs. The CDR3 is CASSLAPRQGLNEKLFF. Here the CDR3 DNA reads TGTGCCAGCAGCTTAGCGCCTCGACAGGGGCTTAATGAAAAACTGTTTTTT.